The 9 T cell receptor beta chains reported below all come from one sample, sequenced in a study of blood T cell repertoires in COVID-19. Libraries were prepared by immunoSEQ multiplex PCR; TCRdb keeps only in-frame clonotypes and omits some of them. Of tens of thousands of clones in the sample, about 82% were seen once. The sample taken for sequencing was peripheral blood. All receptors derive from a human donor with active COVID-19. The donor label of this sample is uncertain.

The V gene is TRBV5-5, the J gene TRBJ2-1; 8 nucleotides align to TRBD2. CDR3 size: 14 residues. J was trimmed by 10 bases and V by 0 bases; bases with no gene match: 6. Looked up from germline, CDR1 is SGHKS and CDR2 is YYEKEE (reference sequence). The CDR3 sequence: CASSLEGSGVEQFF. As DNA, the CDR3 is TGTGCCAGCAGCTTGGAGGGTAGCGGGGTGGAGCAGTTCTTC.

A few counts support this clone. The chain couples TRBV19 to TRBJ2-7; TRBD1 matches at 7 bases. Germline CDR1 is LNHDA and CDR2 is SQIVND (reference sequence). The trim removed 5 bases at V and 0 bases at J, leaving 4 bases unmatched. This CDR3 spans 14 amino acids. CDR3: CASSPGTASYEQYF. CDR3 DNA sequence: TGTGCCAGTAGTCCAGGGACAGCCTCCTACGAGCAGTACTTC.

The rearrangement joins TRBV10-3 to TRBJ1-3; a weak D match, TRBD1 (5 bases). Trimming pared 1 base from V and 0 bases from J, leaving 10 bases between. Germline V CDR1 and CDR2: ENHRY, SYGVKD. The CDR3 totals 16 residues. CDR3 in DNA: TGTGCCATCAGTGAGTTTTCGACAGCCTCTGGAAACACCATATATTTT. Its protein is CAISEFSTASGNTIYF.

This chain uses TRBV7-9 with TRBJ2-7, with a weak D call TRBD2 (5 bases). This CDR3 spans 12 amino acids. V was clipped by 4 bases and J by 7 bases, with 11 bases between them. Germline CDR1 and CDR2: SEHNR and FQNEAQ (reference sequence). This CDR3 is CASSSGVLEQYF. CDR3 DNA: TGTGCCAGCAGCTCCGGGGTGCTGGAGCAGTACTTC.

This chain connects TRBV12-5 to TRBJ2-5, with a weak D call TRBD2 (6 bases). The germline V and J ends were trimmed by 6 bases and 2 bases, with 16 bases remaining between them. This CDR3 contains 15 residues. The V gene's germline CDR1 is LGHNT and CDR2 FRNRAP. Written as DNA, the CDR3 is TGTGCTAGTGGCCCTGGACTAAGACCACAAGAGACCCAGTACTTC. This translates into CASGPGLRPQETQYF.

The V call is TRBV5-6, the J call TRBJ2-2; D perhaps matches TRBD1 (6 bases). CDR3 length equals 15 residues. Trimming pared 0 bases from V and 2 bases from J, leaving 8 bases between. Germline V CDR1 and CDR2: SGHDT, YYEEEE. In nucleotides, the CDR3 is TGTGCCAGCAGCTTGGCCGGGACAAACACCGGGGAGCTGTTTTTT. It translates to CASSLAGTNTGELFF.

V and J are TRBV9 and TRBJ2-3; 9 positions match TRBD2. CDR3 length equals 15 residues. Germline-derived CDR1 and CDR2 are SGDLS and YYNGEE. V shed 4 bases, J shed 1 base, and the junction held 4 bases outside the gene matches. The CDR3 nucleotides read TGTGCCAGCAGCTTCCGACTAGCGGGCACAGATACGCAGTATTTT. Protein: CASSFRLAGTDTQYF.

The V gene is TRBV15, the J gene TRBJ2-5; TRBD1 aligns across 11 bases. This CDR3 has 17 amino acids. Germline assignment: CDR1 LNHNV and CDR2 YYDKDF (reference sequence). Trimming took 5 bases from V and 5 from J; bases not matched to a gene: 13. The CDR3 is CATSGSLPGQGVETQYF. The CDR3 coding sequence is TGTGCCACCAGCGGGTCGTTACCGGGACAGGGGGTCGAGACCCAGTACTTC.

The V and J genes are TRBV6-5 and TRBJ1-2, with D tentatively TRBD1 (6 bases). Looked up from germline, CDR1 is MNHEY and CDR2 is SVGAGI. This CDR3 contains 14 residues. Deletions cut 6 bases from V and 2 bases from J, with 13 bases between. CDR3 sequence reads: CASRSSGGNYGYTF. As DNA, the CDR3 is TGTGCCAGCAGATCCTCGGGGGGCAACTATGGCTACACCTTC.